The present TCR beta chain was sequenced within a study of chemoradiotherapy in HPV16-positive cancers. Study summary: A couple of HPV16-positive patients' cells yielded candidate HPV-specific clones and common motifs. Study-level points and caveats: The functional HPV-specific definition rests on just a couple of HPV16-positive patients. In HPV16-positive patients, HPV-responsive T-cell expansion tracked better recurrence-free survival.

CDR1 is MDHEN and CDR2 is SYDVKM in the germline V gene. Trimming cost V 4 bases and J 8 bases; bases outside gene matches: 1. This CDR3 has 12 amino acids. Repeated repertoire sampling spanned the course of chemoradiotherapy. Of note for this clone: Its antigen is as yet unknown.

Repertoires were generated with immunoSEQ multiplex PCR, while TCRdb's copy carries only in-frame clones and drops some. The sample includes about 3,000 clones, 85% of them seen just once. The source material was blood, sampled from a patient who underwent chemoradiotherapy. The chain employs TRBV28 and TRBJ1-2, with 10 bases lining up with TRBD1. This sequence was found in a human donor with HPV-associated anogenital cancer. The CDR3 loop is CASSWTGGGYTF. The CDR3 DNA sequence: TGTGCCAGCAGTTGGACAGGGGGAGGCTACACCTTC.